These 3 T cell receptor beta chains were all obtained from the same sample, sequenced in a study of response to subunit inactivated influenza vaccine. TCRdb reprocessed the RT-PCR reads via MiXCR and lists one record per CDR3 protein. The data show approximately 250,000 distinct CDR3 sequences, 9% to 15% seen once. Sample: non-naive T cells sorted from PBMCs, taken 14 to 15 days before vaccination. The receptor source for this set is a middle-aged man who received an inactivated influenza vaccine.

This clonotype has only a few counts. The chain has TRBV7-9 and TRBJ2-7; D remains unclear. The CDR3 sequence is 14 residues long. Germline V lookup: CDR1 SEHNR, CDR2 FQNEAQ (reference sequence). V lost 0 bases, J lost 2 bases, and 8 bases lay in between. CDR3 amino acids: CASSLAAQTYEQYF. The CDR3 DNA reads as TGTGCCAGCAGCTTAGCCGCCCAGACCTACGAGCAGTACTTC.

This clonotype came up many times. The CDR3 protein is CASSESNRGTYEQYF. DNA of the CDR3: TGCGCCAGCAGTGAGTCAAACAGGGGGACCTACGAGCAGTACTTC. The chain carries TRBV10-2 and TRBJ2-7, with 8 nucleotides matching TRBD1. This CDR3 spans 15 amino acids. The germline CDR1 and CDR2 sequences are WSHSY and SAAADI. J gave up 2 bases and V 0 bases, and 3 bases lay outside the gene matches.

V usage is TRBV5-1 and J usage is TRBJ1-1, with 12 nucleotides matching TRBD1. The V segment lost 6 bases and the J segment 4 bases; nucleotides outside the gene matches: 10. Germline V gives CDR1 SGHRS, CDR2 YFSETQ. There are 16 residues in the CDR3. This CDR3 reads CASTLGTGGPSTEAFF. CDR3 DNA: TGCGCCAGCACCCTGGGGACAGGGGGCCCCAGCACTGAAGCTTTCTTT.